This entry concerns a single TCR beta chain. Germline-derived CDR1 and CDR2 are MNHNS and SASEGT. Trimming pared 3 bases from V and 0 bases from J, leaving 8 bases between. The CDR3 loop spans 14 amino acids. This specimen comes from a study of blood T cell repertoires in COVID-19. Turning to the study itself: Samples came from the United States, Italy and Spain, spanning acute and convalescent COVID-19.

Under the authors' procedure: How many nucleated cells were present was estimated from reference gene primer amplification. Using immunoSEQ multiplex PCR, the repertoire was profiled, and TCRdb retains in-frame clones only, with some absent. Clone size and V and J calls were adopted from that table, with D and trimming inferred from the DNA. The data hold about 170,000 clones, with approximately 80% observed a single time. The sequenced material came from peripheral blood. The V and J genes are TRBV6-1 and TRBJ1-1; D remains unclear. This TCR derives from a woman aged 70-85 years with COVID-19, enrolled during active disease. This chain's CDR3 is CASSEEALNTEAFF. CDR3 in DNA: TGTGCCAGCAGTGAGGAGGCTTTGAACACTGAAGCTTTCTTT.